A selection of T cell receptor beta chains follows, all from one sample in a study of cytomegalovirus exposure and HLA in healthy donors. Produced via immunoSEQ multiplex PCR; TCRdb's table is partial and in-frame only. This sample has tens of thousands of clones, with about 80% found just once. What was sequenced was PBMCs. The receptors derive from a male donor in good health and CMV-seronegative. Each CDR3 is given with its conserved first and last residue. D genes are given only for firm matches. Size is stated for part of the rows, as once, few or many counts, or as a class when the clone is expanded.

>TRBJ2-5|TRBV2|10|.|.
TGTGCCAGCAGTCGAGAGACCCAGTACTTC
CASSRETQYF
>TRBJ2-5|TRBV11-2|17|.|.
TGTGCCAGCAGCTTAGTTGGTTCGCAGGGTGGCCTTAGGGACCAGTACTTC
CASSLVGSQGGLRDQYF
>TRBJ2-5|TRBV6-5|14|TRBD2|.
TGTGCCAGCAGTTCGGGAGGGCCAAAAGGGACCCAGTACTTC
CASSSGGPKGTQYF
>TRBJ1-5|TRBV19|16|.|.
TGTGCCAGTAGTATAAGGGACGGAGGGAGCAATCAGCCCCAGCATTTT
CASSIRDGGSNQPQHF
>TRBJ2-1|TRBV9|16|TRBD2|.
TGTGCCAGCAGCGTATCGTCGGGAGGTCTCCTCGATGAGCAGTTCTTC
CASSVSSGGLLDEQFF
>TRBJ2-3|TRBV6-1|14|.|.
TGTGCCAGCAGCCTCTTACCCATAGCAGATACGCAGTATTTT
CASSLLPIADTQYF
>TRBJ1-3|TRBV7-2|17|TRBD1|.
TGTGCCAGCAGCTATGGGGGACAGGGCCTCTCTGGAAACACCATATATTTT
CASSYGGQGLSGNTIYF
>TRBJ2-1|TRBV9|17|TRBD1|.
TGTGCCAGCAGCGAAGTACCGGGGACAGGGGTGGACAATGAGCAGTTCTTC
CASSEVPGTGVDNEQFF
>TRBJ1-4|TRBV16|14|.|.
TGTGCCAGCAGCCAATGGGCAGTAAGGGAAAAACTGTTTTTT
CASSQWAVREKLFF
>TRBJ1-4|TRBV19|13|.|.
TGTGCCAGTCGAAGGGAGAGGCTGGCAAAACTGTTTTTT
CASRRERLAKLFF
>TRBJ1-1|TRBV5-6|14|.|.
TGTGCCAGCAGCTTGACAGGGAAGAACACTGAAGCTTTCTTT
CASSLTGKNTEAFF
>TRBJ2-7|TRBV5-1|15|.|.
TGCGCCAGCAGCTTGGGCGGGGCTAATCCCTACGAGCAGTACTTC
CASSLGGANPYEQYF
>TRBJ2-7|TRBV5-1|12|.|few
TGCGCCAGCAGCGGAGTAGCCTACGAGCAGTACTTC
CASSGVAYEQYF
>TRBJ1-2|TRBV5-4|16|TRBD1|few
TGTGCCAGCAGCGGGACGCGGGACAGAACTAACTATGGCTACACCTTC
CASSGTRDRTNYGYTF
>TRBJ2-1|TRBV6-5|15|TRBD2|.
TGTGCCAGCAGTTCCTATAGCGGGATTTACAATGAGCAGTTCTTC
CASSSYSGIYNEQFF
>TRBJ1-1|TRBV19|15|.|.
TGTGCCAGTAGTAAACACCGGACAGCGAACACTGAAGCTTTCTTT
CASSKHRTANTEAFF
>TRBJ2-3|TRBV11-2|17|.|.
TGTGCCAGCAGCTTTCCTGGACAGCCGTCTAGCACAGATACGCAGTATTTT
CASSFPGQPSSTDTQYF
>TRBJ2-4|TRBV10-3|16|.|.
TGTGCCATCAGTGCGCGGCAGGGGATAGCCAAAAACATTCAGTACTTC
CAISARQGIAKNIQYF